The next 12 T cell receptor beta chains were all read from a single sample in a study of blood T cell repertoires in COVID-19. The table came from immunoSEQ multiplex PCR; TCRdb's copy has only in-frame clones and leaves some out. This table holds 90,000 or so clones, around 86% found once. Specimen: peripheral blood. These receptors all stem from a man in his sixties with COVID-19, enrolled during active disease.

The chain recombines TRBV7-9 with TRBJ2-1; tentatively, D is TRBD1 (5 bases). Germline CDR1 SEHNR, CDR2 FQNEAQ (reference sequence). This CDR3 contains 15 residues. Deletions cut 7 bases from V and 4 bases from J, with 17 bases between. As DNA, the CDR3 is TGTGCCAGCACCCTTGGGGCAGGAACGTACAATGAGCAGTTCTTC. The encoded protein is CASTLGAGTYNEQFF.

V is TRBV5-6 and J is TRBJ1-5; D not resolved. V was trimmed by 2 bases and J by 0 bases, leaving 12 bases between them. CDR3 length: 16 amino acids. Germline CDR1 SGHDT, CDR2 YYEEEE. The CDR3 loop reads CASSLRQTDSNQPQHF. CDR3 bases: TGTGCCAGCAGCTTAAGACAAACGGATAGCAATCAGCCCCAGCATTTT. The whole variable domain, remainder taken from reference TRBV5-6 and TRBJ1-5, is DAGVTQSPTHLIKTRGQQVTLRCSPKSGHDTVSWYQQALGQGPQFIFQYYEEEERQRGNFPDRFSGHQFPNYSSELNVNALLLGDSALYLCASSLRQTDSNQPQHFGDGTRLSIL.

The J gene is TRBJ1-2, the V gene TRBV11-3, with TRBD1 as a possible D gene (5 bases). The germline V gene has CDR1 SGHNT and CDR2 YENEEA. Deletions cut 1 base from V and 2 bases from J, with 17 bases between. The CDR3 runs to 17 residues. This CDR3 is CASSLVLGQAINYGYTF. Here the CDR3 DNA reads TGTGCCAGCAGCTTAGTCTTGGGGCAGGCGATCAACTATGGCTACACCTTC.

The chain recombines TRBV28 with TRBJ2-7, with 10 bases that match TRBD2. Per the germline V gene, CDR1 is MDHEN and CDR2 is SYDVKM. The CDR3 runs 16 residues. The junction had 7 bases not matched to a gene; V was cut back by 2 bases and J by 3 bases. The CDR3 DNA sequence: TGTGCCAGCAGTTTAGGTAGCGGGAGGAGGGGCTACGAGCAGTACTTC. Encoded protein: CASSLGSGRRGYEQYF.

The chain has TRBV5-1 and TRBJ1-5; D is undetermined. The V end was cut by 0 bases, the J end by 4 bases, with 11 bases between. This CDR3 contains 15 residues. CDR1 is SGHRS, CDR2 YFSETQ, per germline. CDR3 sequence (DNA): TGCGCCAGCAGCTTGGACGGAAGCGGGAATCAGCCCCAGCATTTT. This sequence encodes CASSLDGSGNQPQHF.

This chain connects TRBV4-2 to TRBJ2-6, with no clear D. CDR1 is LGHNA and CDR2 is YNFKEQ in the germline V gene. The CDR3 sequence is 15 residues long. V was shortened by 4 bases and J by 2 bases, with 9 bases between the two germline ends. CDR3 residues: CASSPPKTGANVLTF. The CDR3 bases are TGTGCCAGCAGCCCCCCTAAGACTGGGGCCAACGTCCTGACTTTC.

Here the CDR3 DNA reads TGTGCCAGCAGTAAGGAGACTAGCGGGATCAATGAGCAGTTCTTC. It is translated as CASSKETSGINEQFF. The chain joins TRBV6-5 to TRBJ2-1; 11 bases match TRBD2. The CDR3 length is 15 residues. Germline V gene lookup returns CDR1 MNHEY and CDR2 SVGAGI. With 5 bases clipped from V and 6 bases from J, the junction kept 6 bases outside the gene matches.

The chain combines TRBV27 with TRBJ2-7, with a weak D call TRBD1 (6 bases). Germline V CDR1 and CDR2: MNHEY, SMNVEV (reference sequence). The CDR3 is 14 amino acids. Trimming pared 3 bases from V and 4 bases from J, leaving 13 bases between. CDR3 nucleotides: TGTGCCAGCAGTTTTAGTGGACAGATTTACGAGCAGTACTTC. It encodes CASSFSGQIYEQYF.

V and J are TRBV7-3 and TRBJ1-1; weak D call: TRBD1 (5 bases). Trimming pared 5 bases from V and 5 bases from J, leaving 12 bases between. The CDR3 is 13 residues long. Germline loops: CDR1 SGHTA, CDR2 FQGTGA. Here the CDR3 DNA reads TGTGCCAGCAGCACGCCAGGGATGACTGAAGCTTTCTTT. Protein sequence: CASSTPGMTEAFF.

The rearrangement uses TRBV18 and TRBJ2-2, with 7 bases aligning to TRBD1. The CDR3 sequence is 16 residues long. Germline CDR1 is KGHSH and CDR2 is LQKENI. Trimming took 5 bases from V and 0 from J; bases not matched to a gene: 6. This CDR3 is CASSGQAPSNTGELFF. CDR3 DNA: TGTGCCAGCTCAGGACAGGCCCCGTCGAACACCGGGGAGCTGTTTTTT.

This chain links TRBV3-1 (or the pseudogene TRBV3-2) with TRBJ2-7; 12 nucleotides align to TRBD2. This CDR3 has 14 amino acids. J lost 3 bases, V lost 6 bases, and 3 bases had no gene match. The V gene's germline CDR1 is LGHDT and CDR2 YNNKEL (reference sequence). This chain's CDR3 is CASRQGLAGYEQYF. The CDR3 nucleotides read TGTGCCAGCAGACAGGGACTAGCGGGCTACGAGCAGTACTTC.

V is TRBV29-1 and J is TRBJ2-1, with 8 positions matching TRBD1. The V gene's germline CDR1 is SQVTM and CDR2 ANQGSEA. V lost 6 bases, J lost 1 base, and 5 bases stayed unmatched. The CDR3 extends over 14 amino acids. The DNA of the CDR3 is TGCAGCGTCGTACAGGGGGTATCCTACAATGAGCAGTTCTTC. Translated, it gives CSVVQGVSYNEQFF.